Listed here is a single T cell receptor beta chain. The antigen is unknown. The source of the sample is a study of T cell responses to AZD1222 COVID-19 vaccine. Study details: Second doses were pooled across both intervals (about 4 or about 12 weeks). Study results and caveats: Dominant at 160-218 and 743-854, vaccine-associated CD4 TCRs also spanned spike. Without day 14 samples, only post-peak T cell repertoires were studied. White British people made up most donors, females outnumbered males, and clonal diversity was possibly underestimated.

TCRdb keeps only in-frame clones here, not all; method: immunoSEQ multiplex PCR. Found here are about 120,000 clones, around 85% of them singletons; the top ten hold almost 9.5%. This receptor was taken from an adult in good health. The source was peripheral blood, collected on day 0 of AZD1222 vaccination.

CDR3 nucleotides: TGCGCCAGCAGCCAAGTTGCAGGAAACAACTATGGCTACACCTTC. It is translated as CASSQVAGNNYGYTF. The chain uses TRBV4-3 and TRBJ1-2, with no clear D. This CDR3 spans 15 amino acids. The ends were cut back, 1 base at V and 2 bases at J, with 11 bases in the middle. Germline values: CDR1 LGHNA, CDR2 YSLEER.